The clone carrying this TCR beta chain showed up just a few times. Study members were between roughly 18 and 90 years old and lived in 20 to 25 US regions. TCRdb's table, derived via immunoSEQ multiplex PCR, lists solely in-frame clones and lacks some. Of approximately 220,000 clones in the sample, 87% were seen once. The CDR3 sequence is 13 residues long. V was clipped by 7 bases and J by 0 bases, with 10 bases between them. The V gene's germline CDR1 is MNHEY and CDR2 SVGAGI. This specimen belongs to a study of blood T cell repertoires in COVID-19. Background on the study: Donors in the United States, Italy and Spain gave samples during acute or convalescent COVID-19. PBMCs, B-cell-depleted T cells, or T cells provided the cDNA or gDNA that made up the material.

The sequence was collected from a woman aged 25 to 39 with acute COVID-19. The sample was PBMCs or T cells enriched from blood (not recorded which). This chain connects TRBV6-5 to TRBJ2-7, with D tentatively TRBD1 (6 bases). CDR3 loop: CASKGQSSYEQYF. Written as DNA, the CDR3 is TGTGCCAGCAAAGGACAGAGCTCCTACGAGCAGTACTTC.